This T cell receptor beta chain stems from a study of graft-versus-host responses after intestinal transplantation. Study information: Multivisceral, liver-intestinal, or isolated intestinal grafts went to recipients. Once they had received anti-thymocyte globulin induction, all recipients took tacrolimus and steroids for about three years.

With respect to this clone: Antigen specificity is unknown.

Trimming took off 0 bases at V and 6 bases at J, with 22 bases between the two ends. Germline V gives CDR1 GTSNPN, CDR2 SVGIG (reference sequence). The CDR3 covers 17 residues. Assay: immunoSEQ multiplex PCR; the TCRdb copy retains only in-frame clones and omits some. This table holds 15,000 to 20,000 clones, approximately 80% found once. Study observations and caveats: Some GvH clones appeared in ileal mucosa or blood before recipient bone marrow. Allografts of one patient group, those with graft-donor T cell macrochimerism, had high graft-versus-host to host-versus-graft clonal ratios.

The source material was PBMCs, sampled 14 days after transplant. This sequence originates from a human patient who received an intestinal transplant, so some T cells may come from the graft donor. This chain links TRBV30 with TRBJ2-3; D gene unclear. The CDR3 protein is CAWSVKYSGWSWDTQYF. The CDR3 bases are TGTGCCTGGAGTGTAAAATATAGTGGTTGGTCGTGGGATACGCAGTATTTT.